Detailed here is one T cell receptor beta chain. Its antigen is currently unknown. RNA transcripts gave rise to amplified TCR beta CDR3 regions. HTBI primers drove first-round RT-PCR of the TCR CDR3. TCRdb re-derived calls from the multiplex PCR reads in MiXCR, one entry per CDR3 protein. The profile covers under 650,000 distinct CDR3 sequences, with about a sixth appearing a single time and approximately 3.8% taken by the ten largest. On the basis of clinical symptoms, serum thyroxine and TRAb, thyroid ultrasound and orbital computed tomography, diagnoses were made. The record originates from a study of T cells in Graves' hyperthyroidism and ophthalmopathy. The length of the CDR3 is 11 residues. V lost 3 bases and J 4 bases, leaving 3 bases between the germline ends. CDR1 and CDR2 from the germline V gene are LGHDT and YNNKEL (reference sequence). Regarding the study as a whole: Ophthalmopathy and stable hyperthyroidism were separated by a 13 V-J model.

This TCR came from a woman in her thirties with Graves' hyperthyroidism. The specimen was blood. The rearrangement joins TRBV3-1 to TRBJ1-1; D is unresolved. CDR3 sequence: CASSQFTEAFF. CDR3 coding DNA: TGTGCCAGCAGCCAGTTCACTGAAGCTTTCTTT.